The 30 T cell receptor beta chains below were found in one sample sequenced in a study of vaccination and CD4 T cells after COVID-19. Their antigen targets remain unknown. The study sequenced cultured CD4+ T cell DNA using the Oncomine TCR Beta short-read assay. TCRdb processed the PCR reads anew with MiXCR; each CDR3 protein has one entry. Of around 10,000 distinct CDR3 sequences listed, 40% to 45% are singletons. The treatment here: roughly ten-day PBMC culture with coronavirus spike peptide pools or control peptides (ViraFEST assay). Sequencing input: CD4+ T cells from blood, cultured in vitro. Source of these receptors: a human donor who had recovered from COVID-19.

The genes are TRBV10-3 and TRBJ2-1; TRBD2 aligns across 10 bases. This CDR3 is built from 15 residues. Losses at the gene ends were 5 bases for V and 5 bases for J; bases not matched to a gene: 6. Germline CDR1 reads ENHRY; CDR2 reads SYGVKD. CDR3 nucleotides: TGTGCCATCAGTCTGAATCTAGCGGGGGACAATGAGCAGTTCTTC. It codes for CAISLNLAGDNEQFF.

The CDR3 is CASSEVDSNQGSPLHF. For the CDR3, the DNA is TGTGCCAGCAGTGAAGTGGACAGTAACCAAGGTTCACCCCTCCACTTT. V and J are TRBV2 and TRBJ1-6; D may be TRBD1 (6 bases). V dropped 1 base and J dropped 9 bases, with 16 bases sitting between them. The length of the CDR3 is 16 residues. Germline V gives CDR1 SNHLY, CDR2 FYNNEI.

This clonotype was seen more than once but under ten times. This sequence joins TRBV30 and TRBJ2-1; 10 nucleotides agree with TRBD1. V shed 4 bases and J 6 bases; nucleotides not matched to a gene: 6. This CDR3 region has 14 residues. Looked up from germline, CDR1 is GTSNPN and CDR2 is SVGIG (reference sequence). As DNA, the CDR3 is TGTGCCTGGACCCTCGGGACAGGGGTCAATGAGCAGTTCTTC. Residues: CAWTLGTGVNEQFF.

The chain is built from TRBV12-3 or TRBV12-4 and TRBJ1-5; D gene ambiguous. The CDR3 length is 12 residues. V was cut by 6 bases and J by 9 bases, with 12 bases left in between. DNA of the CDR3: TGTGCCAGCAGCTTTCTCTGGGGGCCCCAGCATTTT. Translating gives CASSFLWGPQHF.

In its sample, this clonotype was seen a few times. The chain links TRBV5-1 to TRBJ2-2; 8 bases match TRBD1. CDR1 is SGHRS, CDR2 YFSETQ, per germline. The V segment lost 3 bases and the J segment 4 bases; nucleotides outside the gene matches: 5. This CDR3 has 15 residues. The CDR3 is CASSSGTGRTGELFF. As DNA, the CDR3 is TGCGCCAGCAGCTCCGGGACAGGCCGCACCGGGGAGCTGTTTTTT.

V and J are TRBV30 and TRBJ2-5; maybe TRBD2 (7 bases). This CDR3 contains 14 residues. The V and J ends lost 4 bases and 5 bases respectively, with 17 bases between them. The germline gives CDR1 GTSNPN, CDR2 SVGIG (reference sequence). The CDR3 protein is CAWTRGVGAETQYF. The CDR3 coding sequence is TGTGCCTGGACCCGGGGGGTGGGGGCGGAGACCCAGTACTTC.

The CDR3 DNA sequence: TGTGCCAGCAGCTCAGGGCGGACTGAAGCTTTCTTT. This translates into CASSSGRTEAFF. V gene TRBV6-1 combines with J gene TRBJ1-1; D is perhaps TRBD1 (5 bases). Germline assignment: CDR1 MNHNS and CDR2 SASEGT. The V end was cut by 6 bases, the J end by 5 bases, with 10 bases between. This CDR3 region has 12 residues.

The chain recombines TRBV6-1 with TRBJ1-3; a possible D gene is TRBD1 (6 bases). Germline CDR1 and CDR2: MNHNS and SASEGT. V shed 4 bases and J shed 0 bases, with 10 bases lying between them. The CDR3 runs 15 residues. The CDR3, as DNA: TGTGCCAGCAGTGTTAGGGGGGACTCTGGAAACACCATATATTTT. Protein: CASSVRGDSGNTIYF.

This clonotype has just one count. This chain joins TRBV4-3 and TRBJ2-2, with 9 bases matching TRBD1. Germline assignment: CDR1 LGHNA and CDR2 YSLEER. The CDR3 runs 15 residues. The ends lost 1 base at V and 6 bases at J; junction bases unmatched: 3. CDR3 sequence reads: CASSQAGTGSGELFF. CDR3 nucleotides: TGCGCCAGCAGCCAAGCCGGGACAGGGTCCGGGGAGCTGTTTTTT.

This sequence joins TRBV6-2 or TRBV6-3 and TRBJ2-3, with D possibly being TRBD1 or TRBD2 (6 bases each). Germline V CDR1 and CDR2: MNHEY, SVGEGT. CDR3 length: 14 amino acids. Trimming cost V 6 bases and J 7 bases, with 17 bases left between them. This CDR3 reads CASSQSGAGNTQYF. The CDR3, as DNA: TGTGCCAGCAGCCAATCGGGGGCCGGGAATACGCAGTATTTT.

This clonotype was seen more than once but under ten times. V and J are TRBV5-6 and TRBJ2-7; D uncertain. Germline lookup yields CDR1 SGHDT and CDR2 YYEEEE. V was clipped by 4 bases and J by 5 bases, with 13 bases between them. The CDR3 runs 13 residues. CDR3 bases: TGTGCCAGCAGCGGCGGTGTTTCCAACGAGCAGTACTTC. It translates to CASSGGVSNEQYF.

This clonotype turned up a few times. The V call is TRBV30, the J call TRBJ1-2; TRBD1 is a possible D gene (5 bases). Germline V lookup: CDR1 GTSNPN, CDR2 SVGIG (reference sequence). CDR3 length: 13 residues. V lost 0 bases, J lost 4 bases, and 9 bases lay in between. The CDR3 reads CAWSVQATYGYTF. The CDR3 region has the DNA TGTGCCTGGAGTGTACAGGCCACCTATGGCTACACCTTC.

This clonotype was detected only a few times. This sequence joins TRBV2 and TRBJ1-3; no clear D gene. The germline CDR1 and CDR2 sequences are SNHLY and FYNNEI. Trimming left V 6 bases short and J 9 bases short, with 9 bases between. The CDR3 is 11 residues long. CDR3 nucleotides: TGTGCCAGCAGGTCCGGAGGCACCATATATTTT. Amino acids: CASRSGGTIYF.

This clonotype was found once. DNA for the CDR3: TGCAGTGCCCGGCTAAGCCTCGCTAGGGTGAAAGAGACCCAGTACTTC. This encodes CSARLSLARVKETQYF. The chain joins TRBV20-1 to TRBJ2-5; no firm D call. This CDR3 comprises 16 residues. V lost 6 bases and J lost 3, with 23 bases in between. Germline loops: CDR1 DFQATT, CDR2 SNEGSKA (reference sequence).

This clonotype has more than one count but fewer than ten. V is TRBV7-2 and J is TRBJ2-2, with 7 nucleotides matching TRBD1. Germline CDR1 reads SGHTA; CDR2 reads FQGNSA. The J segment lost 6 bases and the V segment lost 6 bases, leaving 4 bases of the junction unmatched. The CDR3 is made up of 13 amino acids. For the CDR3, the DNA is TGTGCCAGCAGTGCCGGGACAGCCGGGGAGCTGTTTTTT. It specifies CASSAGTAGELFF.

J is TRBJ1-3 and V is TRBV5-1; TRBD1 might be the D (5 bases). The CDR3 extends over 19 amino acids. The germline V and J ends were trimmed by 4 bases and 2 bases, with 25 bases remaining between them. From germline, CDR1 is SGHRS and CDR2 YFSETQ. CDR3 residues: CASSPPPGPGVEAGNTIYF. For the CDR3, the DNA is TGCGCCAGCAGCCCACCCCCGGGGCCAGGAGTGGAGGCTGGAAACACCATATATTTT. Variable domain in full (rest from reference TRBV5-1 and TRBJ1-3): KAGVTQTPRYLIKTRGQQVTLSCSPISGHRSVSWYQQTPGQGLQFLFEYFSETQRNKGNFPGRFSGRQFSNSRSEMNVSTLELGDSALYLCASSPPPGPGVEAGNTIYFGEGSWLTVV.

Only a few counts were recorded for this clonotype. This chain links TRBV6-1 with TRBJ1-6; D is perhaps TRBD1 (6 bases). The CDR3 extends over 14 amino acids. V lost 6 bases and J 10 bases, leaving 16 bases between the germline ends. Germline lookup yields CDR1 MNHNS and CDR2 SASEGT. The CDR3 nucleotides read TGTGCCAGCAGCGAACAGGGAGTGAGCTCACCCCTCCACTTT. This encodes CASSEQGVSSPLHF.

V is TRBV2 and J is TRBJ2-7; a possible D gene is TRBD2 (5 bases). This CDR3 comprises 14 residues. In germline, CDR1 is SNHLY, CDR2 FYNNEI. The germline V and J ends were trimmed by 2 bases and 0 bases, with 8 bases remaining between them. The CDR3 nucleotides are TGTGCCAGCAGTGAACAGCGGAGCTCCTACGAGCAGTACTTC. This gives the protein CASSEQRSSYEQYF.

The rearrangement links TRBV7-9 to TRBJ2-1; 8 positions agree with TRBD1. Germline CDR1 and CDR2: SEHNR and FQNEAQ (reference sequence). Unmatched junction bases numbered 7, after V lost 5 bases and J lost 4 bases. The CDR3 runs to 15 residues. The CDR3 region is CASSPYRGEYNEQFF. CDR3 coding DNA: TGTGCCAGCAGCCCTTACAGGGGGGAGTACAATGAGCAGTTCTTC. Complete variable domain (other parts from reference TRBV7-9 and TRBJ2-1): DTGVSQNPRHKITKRGQNVTFRCDPISEHNRLYWYRQTLGQGPEFLTYFQNEAQLEKSRLLSDRFSAERPKGSFSTLEIQRTEQGDSAMYLCASSPYRGEYNEQFFGPGTRLTVL.

This clonotype was seen more than once but under ten times. CDR3 nucleotides: TGTGCCAGCAGTTATCTTCAGGGGAACACCGGGGAGCTGTTTTTT. Its protein product is CASSYLQGNTGELFF. This sequence joins TRBV6-2 or TRBV6-3 and TRBJ2-2, with a tentative D call TRBD1 (5 bases). V lost 3 bases and J 1 base, leaving 9 bases between the germline ends. This CDR3 has 15 amino acids. CDR1 MNHEY and CDR2 SVGEGT come from the germline V gene.

J is TRBJ1-2 and V is TRBV2; D is undetermined. V gave up 7 bases and J gave up 8 bases, with 20 bases separating them. Germline assignment: CDR1 SNHLY and CDR2 FYNNEI. There are 14 residues in the CDR3. CDR3 coding DNA: TGTGCCAGCAAGGGCTTTTTTCTTTCGCGCGGCTACACCTTC. Encoded protein: CASKGFFLSRGYTF.

This clonotype was found a few times. The chain employs TRBV7-2 and TRBJ1-2; 8 bases line up with TRBD1. After removal of 1 base from V and 7 bases from J, the junction contained 5 bases not matched to a gene. This CDR3 is built from 14 residues. The germline V gene has CDR1 SGHTA and CDR2 FQGNSA. This CDR3 reads CASSLDNRGGGYTF. CDR3 DNA: TGTGCCAGCAGCTTAGATAACAGGGGGGGTGGCTACACCTTC.

This clonotype turned up a few times. The rearrangement joins TRBV25-1 to TRBJ1-2; 8 bases map to TRBD1. CDR1 and CDR2 (germline): MGHDK, SYGVNS. Germline trimming cut 5 bases from V and 3 bases from J; bases unmatched to any gene: 14. CDR3 length equals 17 residues. The CDR3 bases are TGTGCCAGCAGTATGACAGGGGCCATAACGGGATACTATGGCTACACCTTC. Translating gives CASSMTGAITGYYGYTF.

The genes are TRBV7-9 and TRBJ2-1; the D gene is possibly TRBD2 (5 bases). Trimming left V 2 bases short and J 4 bases short, with 9 bases between. The CDR3 has 14 amino acids. Germline lookup yields CDR1 SEHNR and CDR2 FQNEAQ (reference sequence). The CDR3 DNA sequence: TGTGCCAGCAGCTTATCCGGGGTATACAATGAGCAGTTCTTC. Translation: CASSLSGVYNEQFF.

The chain couples TRBV6-5 to TRBJ2-7; 7 bases match TRBD2. This CDR3 contains 14 residues. CDR1 and CDR2 (germline): MNHEY, SVGAGI. V lost 4 bases to trimming and J lost 6 bases; unmatched junction nucleotides: 9. The CDR3 region is CASSLGLGLGEQYF. CDR3 bases: TGTGCCAGCAGTTTAGGACTAGGCTTGGGCGAGCAGTACTTC.

This rearrangement joins TRBV12-3 or TRBV12-4 to TRBJ2-5; 8 positions agree with TRBD2. The CDR3 has 14 amino acids. V was pared by 6 bases and J by 2 bases, with 5 bases of the junction left unmatched. CDR3 DNA: TGTGCCAGCAGACCAACTAGCGGACAAGAGACCCAGTACTTC. Its protein is CASRPTSGQETQYF.

This clonotype has only a few counts. The chain carries TRBV2 and TRBJ1-6; D remains unclear. Looked up from germline, CDR1 is SNHLY and CDR2 is FYNNEI. This CDR3 has 19 amino acids. The V end was cut by 2 bases, the J end by 7 bases, with 24 bases between. DNA for the CDR3: TGTGCCAGCAGTGAATTTGTCCACCCTCCAGTAGGGAGGAATTCACCCCTCCACTTT. Residues: CASSEFVHPPVGRNSPLHF.

The chain combines TRBV27 with TRBJ1-2, with 7 bases fitting TRBD1. CDR1 is MNHEY, CDR2 SMNVEV, per germline (reference sequence). V gave up 6 bases and J gave up 0 bases; unmatched junction bases: 16. CDR3 length: 18 residues. The CDR3 reads CASRVPWKTGPANYGYTF. The CDR3 nucleotides read TGTGCCAGCAGGGTACCCTGGAAGACAGGGCCAGCTAACTATGGCTACACCTTC.

V is TRBV12-3 or TRBV12-4 and J is TRBJ1-1, with 8 bases identical to TRBD1. The CDR3 extends over 13 amino acids. V lost 10 bases, J lost 6 bases, and 10 bases stayed unmatched. CDR3: CATYNTGGAEAFF. The CDR3 region has the DNA TGTGCCACCTACAATACAGGGGGGGCTGAAGCTTTCTTT.

The CDR3 protein is CASSFTEYTEAFF. CDR3 DNA sequence: TGTGCCAGCAGCTTCACGGAATACACTGAAGCTTTCTTT. The V call is TRBV7-2, the J call TRBJ1-1; D remains unclear. The V gene's germline CDR1 is SGHTA and CDR2 FQGNSA. V was shortened by 3 bases and J by 3 bases, with 8 bases between the two germline ends. There are 13 residues in the CDR3.